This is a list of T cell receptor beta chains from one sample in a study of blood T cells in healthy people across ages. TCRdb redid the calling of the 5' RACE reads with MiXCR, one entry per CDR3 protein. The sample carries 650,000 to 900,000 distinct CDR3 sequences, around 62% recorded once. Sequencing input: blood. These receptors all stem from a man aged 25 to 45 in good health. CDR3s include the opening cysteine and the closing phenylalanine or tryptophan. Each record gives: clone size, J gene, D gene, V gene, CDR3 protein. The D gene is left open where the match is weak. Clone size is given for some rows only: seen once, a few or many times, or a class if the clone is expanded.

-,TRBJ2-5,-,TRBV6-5,CASSSNEKTQYF
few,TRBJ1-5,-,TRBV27,CASSLWTGNQPQHF
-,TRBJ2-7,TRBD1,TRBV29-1,CSVPGQGNYEQYF
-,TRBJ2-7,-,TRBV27,CASSLWGGPYEQYF
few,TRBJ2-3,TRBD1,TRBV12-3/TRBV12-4,CASSSGTGVLDNTQYF
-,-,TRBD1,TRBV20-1,CSAPPPGTGDHEQYF
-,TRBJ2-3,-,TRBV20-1,CSASQGVIDTQYF
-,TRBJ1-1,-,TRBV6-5,CASSYSKVGGTEAFF
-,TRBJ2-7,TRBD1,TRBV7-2,CASSLGTGVNYEQYF
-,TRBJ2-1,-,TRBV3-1,CASSQESAREQFF
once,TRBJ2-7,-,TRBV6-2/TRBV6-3,CASSYSRTKEYF
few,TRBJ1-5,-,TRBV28,CASSVPNSPQPQHF
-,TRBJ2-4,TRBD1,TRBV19,CASSSDRVRLDVQYF
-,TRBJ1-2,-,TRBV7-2,CASSLEVWERQDGYTF
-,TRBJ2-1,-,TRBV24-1,CAASDSPGRAGTYNEQFF
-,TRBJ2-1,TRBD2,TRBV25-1,CASYRSGGPFNEQFF
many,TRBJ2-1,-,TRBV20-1,CSARDRHAQEQFF
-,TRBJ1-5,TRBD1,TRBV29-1,CSVIWDSSQPQHF
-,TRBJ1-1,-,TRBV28,CASSFPVAATEAFF
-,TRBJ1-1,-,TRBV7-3,CASSFAGTEAFF
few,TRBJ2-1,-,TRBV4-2,CASSPINLIYNNEQFF
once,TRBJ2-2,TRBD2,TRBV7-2,CASRTPGLATTGELFF
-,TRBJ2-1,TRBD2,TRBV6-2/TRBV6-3,CASSNLERGGSRYEQFF
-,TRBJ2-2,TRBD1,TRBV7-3,CASSPGQGNTGELFF
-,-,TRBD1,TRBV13,CASSSGGASAEQYF
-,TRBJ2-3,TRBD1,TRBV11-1,CASSPKDRVDTQYF
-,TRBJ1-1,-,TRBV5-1,CASSNTGTRNTEAFF
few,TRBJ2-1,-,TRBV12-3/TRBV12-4,CASSFLGGQRYNEQFF
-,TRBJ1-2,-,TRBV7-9,CASSQQVAEGYTF